This is a list of T cell receptor beta chains from one sample in a study of human T cells and chemical hapten exposure. TCRdb reanalysed the RACE reads using MiXCR and keeps one entry per CDR3 protein. Found here are 50,000 to 65,000 distinct CDR3 sequences, about 11% of them singletons; the top ten hold roughly 4.3%. Sequencing was performed on whole blood, taken in connection with sensitization to the hapten diphenylcyclopropenone (DPC). These receptors all stem from a woman aged 40-49 years with alopecia areata. Some clones in this sample may be carry-over from other donors' samples. CDR3s leave out the opening cysteine and the closing phenylalanine or tryptophan. Each record gives: clone size, V gene, J gene, CDR3 protein. Rows may omit the clone size; those that give it use once, few, many or a size class.

many	TRBV11-2	TRBJ2-5	ASSPTGPPETQY
few	TRBV4-2	TRBJ2-7	ASSQVRPRQGASYEQY
many	TRBV2	TRBJ1-2	ASSQDSYGYT
many	TRBV12-3/TRBV12-4	TRBJ2-1	ASSLRGKGDEQF
many	TRBV6-2/TRBV6-3	TRBJ2-1	ASSKQPPGLTNEQF
few	TRBV6-1	TRBJ2-1	ASIRAGGTNYNEQF
many	TRBV27	TRBJ2-5	ASSFREETQY
few	TRBV28	TRBJ2-1	ASSRPSEYNEQF
many	TRBV3-1	TRBJ2-7	ASSQVGGGGEQY
.	TRBV4-3	TRBJ2-1	ASSQVASGGAPYNEQF